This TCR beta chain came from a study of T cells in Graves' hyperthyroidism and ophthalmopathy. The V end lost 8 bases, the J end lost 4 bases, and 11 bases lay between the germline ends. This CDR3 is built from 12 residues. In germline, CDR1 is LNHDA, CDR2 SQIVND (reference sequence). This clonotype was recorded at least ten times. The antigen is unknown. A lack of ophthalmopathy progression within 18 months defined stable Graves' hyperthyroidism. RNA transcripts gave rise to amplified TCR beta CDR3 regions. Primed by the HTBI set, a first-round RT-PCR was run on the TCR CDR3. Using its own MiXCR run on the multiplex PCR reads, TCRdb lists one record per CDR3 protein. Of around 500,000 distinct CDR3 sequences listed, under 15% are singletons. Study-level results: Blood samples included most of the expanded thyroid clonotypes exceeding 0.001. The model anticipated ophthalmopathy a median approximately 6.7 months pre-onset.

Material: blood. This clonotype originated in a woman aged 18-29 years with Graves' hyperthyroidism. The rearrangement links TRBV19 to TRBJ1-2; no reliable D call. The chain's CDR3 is CASPRQIYGYTF. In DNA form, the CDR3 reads TGTGCCAGTCCACGGCAAATCTATGGCTACACCTTC.